Listed here is a single TCR beta chain. V was clipped by 4 bases and J by 4 bases, with 8 bases between them. The CDR3 sequence is 13 residues long. Germline values: CDR1 KGHSH, CDR2 LQKENI. The sample belongs to a study of shared clonotypes between healthy human individuals. The protocol was immunoSEQ multiplex PCR, while the TCRdb copy is restricted to in-frame clones and leaves out a portion. The sample has about 2 million clones; roughly 94% are singletons. The rearrangement links TRBV18 to TRBJ1-5; tentatively, D is TRBD1 (6 bases). The clonotype originates from a man aged 18 to 29 in good health. What was sequenced was naive CD4+ T cells sorted from blood. Stated subset: CD45RA+ positively selected. CDR3 sequence: CASSRDTNQPQHF. As DNA, the CDR3 is TGTGCCAGCTCACGGGACACAAATCAGCCCCAGCATTTT.